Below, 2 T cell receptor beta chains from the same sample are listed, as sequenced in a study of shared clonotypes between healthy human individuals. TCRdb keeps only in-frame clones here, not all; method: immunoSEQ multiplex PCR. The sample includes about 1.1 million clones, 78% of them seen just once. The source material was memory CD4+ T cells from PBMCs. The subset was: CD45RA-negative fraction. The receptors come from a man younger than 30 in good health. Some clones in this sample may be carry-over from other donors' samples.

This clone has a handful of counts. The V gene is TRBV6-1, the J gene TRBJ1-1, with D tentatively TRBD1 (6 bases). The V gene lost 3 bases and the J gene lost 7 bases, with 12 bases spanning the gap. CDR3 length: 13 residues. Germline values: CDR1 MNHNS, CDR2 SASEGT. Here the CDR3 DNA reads TGTGCCAGCAGTGAGACAGGAATATTTGAAGCTTTCTTT. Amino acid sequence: CASSETGIFEAFF.

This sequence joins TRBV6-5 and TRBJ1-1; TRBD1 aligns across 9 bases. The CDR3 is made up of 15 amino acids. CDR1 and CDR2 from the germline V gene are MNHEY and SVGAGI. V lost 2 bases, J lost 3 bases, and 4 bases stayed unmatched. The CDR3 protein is CASSYADRGYTEAFF. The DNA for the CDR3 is TGTGCCAGCAGTTACGCGGACAGGGGTTACACTGAAGCTTTCTTT.